The present TCR beta chain was sequenced within a study of T cell repertoires in cytomegalovirus infection. Study information: From public TCR beta signatures came an indication of both CMV infection and matching HLA type. Study findings and constraints: Carriers of CMV and the relevant HLA type were discriminated by public TCR beta frequency. Dominating the ex vivo response were HLA-C-restricted CMV-specific TCR beta clonotypes.

This clonotype was picked up one time. Its specificity is not known. With 4 bases removed from V and 0 bases from J, the gap between germline ends came to 10 bases. CDR1 and CDR2 from the germline V gene are LGHDT and YNNKEL (reference sequence). The CDR3 length is 14 residues. Each CDR3 protein gets one entry after TCRdb re-called the reads with MiXCR. The sample consists of a few hundred thousand distinct CDR3 sequences, more than 25% of them appearing once. This TCR was recovered from a human donor in good health (CMV status not recorded). Some clones in this sample may be carry-over from other donors' samples. Material: PBMCs. V and J are TRBV3-1 and TRBJ2-7; D possibly corresponds to TRBD2 (6 bases). In nucleotides, the CDR3 is TGTGCCAGCAGCCTCTTGGGAGGCTCCTACGAGCAGTACTTC. This codes for CASSLLGGSYEQYF.